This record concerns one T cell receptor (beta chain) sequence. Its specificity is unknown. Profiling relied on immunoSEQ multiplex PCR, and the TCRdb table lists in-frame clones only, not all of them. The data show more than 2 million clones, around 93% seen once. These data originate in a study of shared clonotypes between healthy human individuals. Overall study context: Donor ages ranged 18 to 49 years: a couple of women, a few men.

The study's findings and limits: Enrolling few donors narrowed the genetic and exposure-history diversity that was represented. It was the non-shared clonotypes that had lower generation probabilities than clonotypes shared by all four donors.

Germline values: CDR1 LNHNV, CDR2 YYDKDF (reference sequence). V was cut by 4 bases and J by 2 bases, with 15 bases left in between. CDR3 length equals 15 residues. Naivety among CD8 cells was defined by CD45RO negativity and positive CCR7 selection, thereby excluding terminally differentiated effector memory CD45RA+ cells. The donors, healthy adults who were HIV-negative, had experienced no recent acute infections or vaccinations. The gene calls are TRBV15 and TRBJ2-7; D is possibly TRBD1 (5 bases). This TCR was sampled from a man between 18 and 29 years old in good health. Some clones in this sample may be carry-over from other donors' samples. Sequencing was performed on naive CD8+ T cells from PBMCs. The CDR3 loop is CATSNKWGKAYEQYF. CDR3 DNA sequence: TGTGCCACCAGCAACAAATGGGGCAAGGCCTACGAGCAGTACTTC. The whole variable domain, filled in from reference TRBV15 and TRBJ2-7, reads DAMVIQNPRYQVTQFGKPVTLSCSQTLNHNVMYWYQQKSSQAPKLLFHYYDKDFNNEADTPDNFQSRRPNTSFCFLDIRSPGLGDTAMYLCATSNKWGKAYEQYFGPGTRLTVT.